These T cell receptor beta chains were read from a single sample in a study of T-cell memory formation after mild COVID-19. From the 5' RACE reads, TCRdb called clonotypes with MiXCR, one entry per CDR3 protein. The table has hundreds of thousands of distinct CDR3 sequences, 20% to 25% seen once. Sequencing was carried out using PBMCs or a T cell subset sorted from them (not recorded which). The receptor source for this set is an adult woman who had mild COVID-19 (a few samples of this study predate the infection). Cell type and time point are not known. Each CDR3 is given with its conserved first and last residue. The D gene is left open where the match is weak. Clone size is given for some rows only: seen once, a few or many times, or a class if the clone is expanded.

>-|few|TRBJ2-1|TRBV12-3/TRBV12-4
CASTLTSSDEQFF
TGTGCCAGCACCTTGACTAGTAGCGATGAGCAGTTCTTC
>TRBD1|-|TRBJ2-3|TRBV5-1
CASRPGQGTDTQYF
TGCGCCAGCAGACCGGGACAGGGTACAGATACGCAGTATTTT
>TRBD2|few|TRBJ2-3|TRBV4-3
CASSQVASGSRTDTQYF
TGCGCCAGCAGCCAAGTGGCTAGCGGAAGTCGCACAGATACGCAGTATTTT
>-|few|TRBJ1-2|TRBV3-1
CASSQVSVGVLYGYTF
TGTGCCAGCAGCCAAGTCTCAGTTGGGGTGCTCTATGGCTACACCTTC
>-|many|TRBJ1-1|TRBV7-3
CASSPGRANTEAFF
TGTGCCAGCAGCCCGGGACGAGCCAACACTGAAGCTTTCTTT
>TRBD1|-|TRBJ2-7|TRBV5-6
CASSRWDRVTYEQYF
TGTGCCAGCAGCCGTTGGGACAGGGTAACCTACGAGCAGTACTTC
>-|many|TRBJ2-5|TRBV9
CASSVQGQGKETQYF
TGTGCCAGCAGCGTACAGGGCCAGGGTAAAGAGACCCAGTACTTC
>-|-|TRBJ2-3|TRBV19
CASSSTHSPTDTQYF
TGTGCCAGTAGTTCTACACATTCTCCTACAGATACGCAGTATTTT
>TRBD1|-|TRBJ2-7|TRBV20-1
CSARGQPAYYEQYF
TGCAGTGCTAGGGGACAGCCAGCCTACTACGAGCAGTACTTC
>-|-|TRBJ1-1|TRBV18
CASSPMTAEAFF
TGTGCCAGCTCACCCATGACAGCTGAAGCTTTCTTT
>-|many|TRBJ1-2|TRBV20-1
CSARDETSYGYTF
TGCAGTGCTAGAGACGAAACCAGCTATGGCTACACCTTC
>-|few|TRBJ2-1|TRBV7-9
CASSSSPRQSYNEQFF
TGTGCCAGCAGCTCATCTCCGAGACAGTCCTACAATGAGCAGTTCTTC
>-|few|TRBJ2-3|TRBV5-1
CASSLESDTQYF
TGCGCCAGCAGCTTGGAATCAGATACGCAGTATTTT
>-|few|TRBJ1-4|TRBV10-3
CAISERGTTNEKLFF
TGTGCCATCAGTGAGCGCGGGACAACTAATGAAAAACTGTTTTTT
>-|-|TRBJ2-3|TRBV24-1
CATTKGGSSTDTQYF
TGTGCCACCACAAAGGGGGGGTCGAGCACAGATACGCAGTATTTT
>-|many|TRBJ1-4|TRBV27
CASSIGRGMGHEKLFF
TGTGCCAGCTCCATAGGGAGAGGGATGGGTCATGAAAAACTGTTTTTT
>TRBD1|-|TRBJ2-1|TRBV7-2
CASSPGTGGFNEQFF
TGTGCCAGCAGCCCTGGGACAGGGGGCTTCAATGAGCAGTTCTTC
>-|many|TRBJ1-6|TRBV7-2
CASSPHYNSPLHF
TGTGCCAGCAGCCCTCACTATAATTCACCCCTCCACTTT
>-|few|TRBJ1-2|TRBV2
CASSVQGKYYGYTF
TGTGCCAGCAGTGTGCAGGGAAAATACTATGGCTACACCTTC
>-|few|TRBJ2-7|TRBV21-1
CASSPAGQYF
TGTGCCAGCAGCCCTGCGGGGCAGTACTTC
>-|-|TRBJ1-1|TRBV19
CASSIWGSGTEAFF
TGTGCCAGTAGTATATGGGGGTCGGGGACTGAAGCTTTCTTT
>-|-|TRBJ1-1|TRBV20-1
CSAWRETNTEAFF
TGCAGTGCCTGGCGGGAGACGAACACTGAAGCTTTCTTT
>TRBD1|-|TRBJ2-3|TRBV13
CASSFYRGPDVDTQYF
TGTGCCAGCAGCTTTTACAGGGGGCCAGATGTAGATACGCAGTATTTT
>TRBD2|-|TRBJ2-1|TRBV7-9
CASRTGGYNEQFF
TGTGCCAGCAGGACGGGGGGCTACAATGAGCAGTTCTTC
>TRBD2|-|TRBJ2-7|TRBV11-2
CASSLGRGTRGHEQYF
TGTGCCAGCAGCCTAGGGCGGGGGACTAGAGGCCACGAGCAGTACTTC
>-|few|TRBJ2-1|TRBV5-1
CASRLQGEGDEQFF
TGCGCCAGCAGACTTCAGGGTGAGGGGGATGAGCAGTTCTTC
>TRBD2|-|TRBJ2-5|TRBV7-2
CASSPEVASGDRQETQYF
TGTGCCAGCAGCCCCGAGGTAGCTAGCGGGGATCGCCAAGAGACCCAGTACTTC
>TRBD1|once|TRBJ2-7|TRBV12-3/TRBV12-4
CASSFYRGYEQYF
TGTGCCAGCAGTTTTTACAGGGGCTACGAGCAGTACTTC
>-|once|TRBJ2-1|TRBV24-1
CATSDLSGGRNEQFF
TGTGCCACCAGTGATTTGTCCGGGGGGCGTAATGAGCAGTTCTTC
>-|-|TRBJ1-2|TRBV4-2
CASSQEGGLYYGYTF
TGTGCCAGCAGCCAAGAAGGAGGTTTATACTATGGCTACACCTTC
>TRBD2|many|TRBJ2-4|TRBV7-2
CASSTRLAVAKNIQYF
TGTGCCAGCAGCACACGACTAGCGGTAGCCAAAAACATTCAGTACTTC
>-|few|TRBJ2-7|TRBV7-9
CASSSSGSLNEQYF
TGTGCCAGCAGCTCCTCGGGCAGTTTAAACGAGCAGTACTTC
>-|-|TRBJ2-1|TRBV3-1
CASSQDLQRSYNEQFF
TGTGCCAGCAGCCAAGATCTCCAACGCTCCTACAATGAGCAGTTCTTC
>TRBD1|few|TRBJ2-3|TRBV29-1
CSPMSMSGTGMITQYF
TGCAGCCCAATGTCAATGTCCGGGACAGGGATGATTACGCAGTATTTT
>-|-|TRBJ1-2|TRBV7-2
CASSLVVGAGYGYTF
TGTGCCAGCAGCTTAGTGGTGGGCGCGGGCTATGGCTACACCTTC
>TRBD1|many|TRBJ2-3|TRBV5-1
CASSSPGQGQDTQYF
TGCGCCAGCAGCTCCCCGGGACAGGGGCAAGATACGCAGTATTTT
>TRBD2|-|TRBJ2-1|TRBV3-1
CASRRTSGGLNEQFF
TGTGCCAGCAGGCGGACTAGCGGGGGCCTCAATGAGCAGTTCTTC
>TRBD2|few|TRBJ2-5|TRBV12-3/TRBV12-4
CASSSPSSGRYQETQYF
TGTGCCAGCAGTTCTCCCTCTAGCGGGAGGTACCAAGAGACCCAGTACTTC
>TRBD1|few|TRBJ1-3|TRBV27
CASSPGTGPGNTIYF
TGTGCCAGCAGTCCAGGGACAGGGCCCGGAAACACCATATATTTT
>TRBD1|-|TRBJ2-3|TRBV5-4
CASSFGTGAPDTQYF
TGTGCCAGCAGCTTCGGGACAGGGGCACCGGATACGCAGTATTTT
>-|-|TRBJ2-1|TRBV5-4
CASSSLAGGYDEQFF
TGTGCCAGCAGTAGTCTGGCTGGGGGGTATGATGAGCAGTTCTTC
>-|few|TRBJ1-1|TRBV7-9
CASSSNRDTNTEAFF
TGTGCCAGCAGCTCGAACAGGGATACGAACACTGAAGCTTTCTTT
>-|few|TRBJ1-5|TRBV2
CASSDRRNNQPQHF
TGTGCCAGCAGTGATCGGCGTAACAATCAGCCCCAGCATTTT
>-|many|TRBJ1-2|TRBV23-1
CASKHGQCPTYGYTF
TGCGCCAGCAAGCACGGACAGTGCCCTACCTATGGCTACACCTTC
>TRBD1|-|TRBJ2-1|TRBV30
CAPLPERQGIYNEQFF
TGTGCTCCTCTCCCCGAAAGACAGGGAATCTACAATGAGCAGTTCTTC
>-|-|TRBJ2-3|TRBV6-5
CASSYYLSGDTDTQYF
TGTGCCAGCAGTTACTATCTGTCAGGGGACACAGATACGCAGTATTTT
>TRBD1|-|TRBJ2-5|TRBV7-6
CASSLEGSGTVETQYF
TGTGCCAGCAGCTTAGAAGGGTCAGGGACAGTCGAGACCCAGTACTTC
>-|-|TRBJ2-7|TRBV27
CASSPAGRGFGEQYF
TGTGCCAGCAGTCCGGCGGGCAGGGGATTCGGTGAGCAGTACTTC
>-|-|TRBJ2-1|TRBV7-8
CASNPGSGSYNEQFF
TGTGCCAGCAACCCGGGCTCCGGCTCCTACAATGAGCAGTTCTTC
>-|once|TRBJ1-3|TRBV20-1
CSAGASGNTIYF
TGCAGTGCTGGGGCCTCTGGAAACACCATATATTTT
>-|-|TRBJ2-1|TRBV30
CAWRRNEQFF
TGTGCCTGGAGGAGGAATGAGCAGTTCTTC
>-|-|TRBJ2-3|TRBV7-3
CASSLIGGLTDTQYF
TGTGCCAGCAGCTTGATCGGGGGCCTCACAGATACGCAGTATTTT
>-|few|TRBJ2-7|TRBV12-3/TRBV12-4
CASRPRAGYEQYF
TGTGCCAGCAGGCCCCGGGCGGGATACGAGCAGTACTTC
>-|-|TRBJ2-5|TRBV12-3/TRBV12-4
CASSPVGSSELQETQYF
TGTGCCAGCAGCCCAGTGGGGAGTAGCGAGTTACAAGAGACCCAGTACTTC
>TRBD2|few|TRBJ2-5|TRBV19
CASSSRGLAGVQETQYF
TGTGCCAGTAGTTCGAGGGGACTAGCGGGTGTACAAGAGACCCAGTACTTC
>TRBD1|few|TRBJ1-4|TRBV5-1
CASSLGQGFSGGYEKLFF
TGCGCCAGCAGCTTAGGACAGGGATTCTCTGGCGGGTACGAAAAACTGTTTTTT
>-|few|TRBJ1-4|TRBV5-1
CASSLEGLPYEKLFF
TGCGCCAGCAGCTTGGAGGGACTGCCCTATGAAAAACTGTTTTTT